This is a list of T cell receptor beta chains from one sample in a study of blood T cell repertoires in COVID-19. Method: immunoSEQ multiplex PCR; TCRdb's copy keeps in-frame clones and lacks some. The sample lists hundreds of thousands of clones, just under 90% seen once, with less than 2% in the top ten. Sequencing was performed on peripheral blood. The receptors were sampled from a woman in her twenties or thirties with COVID-19, enrolled during active disease. Both conserved end residues are part of each CDR3. The D gene is left open where the match is weak.

v_call	cdr3_length	d_call	cdr3_aa
TRBV5-4	14	.	CASSLEGQYYGYTF
TRBV28	12	.	CASGGGGETQYF
TRBV2	14	TRBD1	CASSEFGTDSRPHF
TRBV6-4	14	TRBD2	CASSPGLAGSEQFF
TRBV27	13	.	CASSLSANTEAFF
TRBV6-5	11	.	CASQGTDTQYF
TRBV27	15	TRBD1	CASSLSTGGRNEQFF
TRBV7-2	16	.	CASSLESAVSGNTIYF
TRBV7-9	14	TRBD1	CATSGTGSTDTQYF
TRBV18	13	.	CASSGGQNEKLFF
TRBV7-9	16	TRBD1	CASSRRPDRAGEKLFF
TRBV6-6	10	.	CASSRYGAFF
TRBV10-2	17	TRBD1	CASSAGDRGRGGQPQHF
TRBV3-1/TRBV3-2	16	TRBD1	CASSRAPGQGIYGYTF
TRBV19	13	.	CASSPNSFYGYTF
TRBV5-4	15	TRBD1	CASSRQGANTGELFF
TRBV7-9	15	TRBD1	CASSSWDRVNYGYTF